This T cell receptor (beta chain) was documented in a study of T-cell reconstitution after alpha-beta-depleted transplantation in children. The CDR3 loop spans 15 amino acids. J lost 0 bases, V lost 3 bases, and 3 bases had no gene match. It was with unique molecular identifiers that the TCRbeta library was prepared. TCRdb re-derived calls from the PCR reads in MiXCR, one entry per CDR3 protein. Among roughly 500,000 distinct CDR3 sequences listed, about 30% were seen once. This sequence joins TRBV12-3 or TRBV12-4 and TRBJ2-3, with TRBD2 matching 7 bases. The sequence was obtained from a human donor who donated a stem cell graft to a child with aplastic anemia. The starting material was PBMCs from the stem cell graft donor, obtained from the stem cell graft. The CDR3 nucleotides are TGTGCCAGCAGTTTTCAAGCGGGAAGCACAGATACGCAGTATTTT. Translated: CASSFQAGSTDTQYF.